This T cell receptor beta chain was captured by sequencing in a study of vaccination effects on CD4 cells after COVID-19. The wider study: Each participant was given two doses of one vaccine (BNT162b2 or mRNA-1273). Sampling occurred 16 days and one week pre-vaccination in two convalescent patients.

The study, taken as a whole, reports: In people who had recovered, most post-vaccine spike-reactive clones were new vaccine-induced clones. Marked clonal contraction was seen in infection- and vaccine-induced clones late after vaccination.

Antigen-specific CD4+ T cells were expanded (with viral peptide pools) by the ViraFEST assay ahead of sequencing. Upon completion of about 10 days in culture, CD4+ T cells were isolated. This individual contracted SARS-CoV-2 between March and December 2020, as verified by PCR. Repertoires were generated with immunoSEQ multiplex PCR, while TCRdb's copy carries only in-frame clones and drops some. The sample contains 70,000 or so clones, about 69% of which appear only once. With respect to this clone: Its antigen is undetermined.

CDR1 SGHNT and CDR2 YYREEE come from the germline V gene (reference sequence). This CDR3 has 15 residues. The V and J ends lost 4 bases and 3 bases, in that order; junction bases with no gene match: 8. The starting material was CD4+ T cells from PBMCs cultured with HIV peptides, obtained before COVID-19 vaccination. Specified subset: HIV-1 Nef peptide pool negative control/reference culture. This rearrangement joins TRBV5-4 to TRBJ1-2, with 8 bases matching TRBD1. The receptor was derived from a human donor who had a prior SARS-CoV-2 infection. CDR3 bases: TGTGCCAGCAGCCTCCAGGGGGCAGGGCACTATGGCTACACCTTC. This gives the protein CASSLQGAGHYGYTF.